The clone carrying this T cell receptor (beta chain) was detected only a few times. Antigen unknown. Isolation of PBMCs gave at least 7 million cells per sample. Each sample provided at least 5 micrograms of extracted total RNA. The data stem from a study of blood T cells in healthy people across ages. The CDR3 is 13 amino acids. Trimming cost V 2 bases and J 5 bases, with 9 bases left between them. Primed by a sample-barcoded 5' primer and a J-beta primer mix, a second PCR proceeded for about 6 to 12 cycles. TCRdb used MiXCR to reprocess the 5' RACE reads, holding one entry per CDR3 protein. This table has about 1,000,000 distinct CDR3 sequences, more than 35% appearing once. Whole-study results and caveats: TCR beta diversity, measured per million T cells, fell in a roughly linear way with age. No conclusive comparison of naive versus antigen-experienced cells was possible with unsorted PBMCs.

The chain recombines TRBV12-3 or TRBV12-4 with TRBJ2-5; D might be TRBD1 (6 bases). Sequencing was performed on blood. The receptor comes from a woman in her sixties in good health. Written as DNA, the CDR3 is TGTGCCAGCAGTTTAAAGGGGGATGAGACCCAGTACTTC. The encoded protein is CASSLKGDETQYF.